Listed here is a single TCR beta chain. The protocol was immunoSEQ multiplex PCR, while the TCRdb copy is restricted to in-frame clones and leaves out a portion. The data hold around 250,000 clones, with 85% to 90% observed a single time. The CDR3 totals 18 residues. CDR1 and CDR2 (germline): SGHVS, FNYEAQ. The J segment lost 1 base and the V segment lost 1 base, leaving 10 bases of the junction unmatched. These data come from a study of blood T cell repertoires in COVID-19. The receptor's source is a woman aged 25 to 45 who had recovered from COVID-19. This chain uses TRBV7-6 with TRBJ2-3; 8 nucleotides agree with TRBD2. Sequencing was performed on PBMCs or T cells enriched from blood (not recorded which). The CDR3 nucleotides read TGTGCCAGCAGCTTAGGCCCCGAAGCGGGAGCTCGCACAGATACGCAGTATTTT. It codes for CASSLGPEAGARTDTQYF. Drawing the rest from reference TRBV7-6 and TRBJ2-3, the complete variable domain is GAGVSQSPRYKVTKRGQDVALRCDPISGHVSLYWYRQALGQGPEFLTYFNYEAQQDKSGLPNDRFSAERPEGSISTLTIQRTEQRDSAMYRCASSLGPEAGARTDTQYFGPGTRLTVL.